This TCR beta chain was recorded in a study of T cell repertoires in cytomegalovirus infection. This CDR3 is built from 16 residues. Germline values: CDR1 SQVTM, CDR2 ANQGSEA. The V end was cut by 0 bases, the J end by 2 bases, with 16 bases between. TCRdb independently ran MiXCR on the reads; one entry per CDR3 protein. In the table there are under 300,000 distinct CDR3 sequences, roughly 12% of which are singletons. This clonotype was seen at least ten times. This TCR derives from a human donor in good health (CMV status not recorded). Some clones in this sample may be carry-over from other donors' samples. V gene TRBV29-1 combines with J gene TRBJ1-2; a weak D match, TRBD1 (5 bases). Sequencing was performed on PBMCs. This chain's CDR3 is CSVEDRGSGKNYGYTF. CDR3 nucleotide sequence: TGCAGCGTTGAAGATAGGGGTTCGGGGAAGAACTATGGCTACACCTTC.